These T cell receptor beta chains were read from a single sample in a study of cytomegalovirus exposure and HLA in healthy donors. Profiled with immunoSEQ multiplex PCR; TCRdb holds only in-frame clones, not every one. The top ten hold roughly 1% of the sample, which has tens of thousands of clones, roughly nine tenths seen once. The specimen sequenced was PBMCs. These receptor sequences come from a young man in good health and CMV-seronegative. Each CDR3 is given with its conserved first and last residue. A D gene is named only where the DNA matches it firmly. Expanded clones get a size class; other rows say once, few or many, or leave the size out.

abundance: NA; d_gene: NA; j_gene: TRBJ2-3; v_gene: TRBV7-2; CDR3nt: TGTGCCAGCAGCTTAGATGGCTTCCCTAGCACAGATACGCAGTATTTT; CDR3aa: CASSLDGFPSTDTQYF
abundance: NA; d_gene: NA; j_gene: TRBJ1-1; v_gene: TRBV5-1; CDR3nt: TGCGCCAGCAGCCCAGCGACAGGTACTGAAGCTTTCTTT; CDR3aa: CASSPATGTEAFF
abundance: once; d_gene: TRBD2; j_gene: TRBJ2-1; v_gene: TRBV9; CDR3nt: TGTGCCAGCAGCCCGGGGACTACTTACAATGAGCAGTTCTTC; CDR3aa: CASSPGTTYNEQFF
abundance: NA; d_gene: TRBD1; j_gene: TRBJ2-5; v_gene: TRBV11-2; CDR3nt: TGTGCCAGCACCCCCCTGAGTGGACAGGGACAAGAGACCCAGTACTTC; CDR3aa: CASTPLSGQGQETQYF
abundance: few; d_gene: NA; j_gene: TRBJ1-1; v_gene: TRBV19; CDR3nt: TGTGCCAGTAGTATCGCAGGGATCACTGAAGCTTTCTTT; CDR3aa: CASSIAGITEAFF
abundance: NA; d_gene: NA; j_gene: TRBJ2-1; v_gene: TRBV15; CDR3nt: TGTGCCACCAGCAGAGATTGGTGGGAGTGGGGTGAGCAGTTCTTC; CDR3aa: CATSRDWWEWGEQFF
abundance: NA; d_gene: NA; j_gene: TRBJ2-3; v_gene: TRBV27; CDR3nt: TGTGCCAGCAGTTTCACTGCTAGCACAGATACGCAGTATTTT; CDR3aa: CASSFTASTDTQYF
abundance: NA; d_gene: TRBD2; j_gene: TRBJ2-2; v_gene: TRBV28; CDR3nt: TGTGCCAGCAGTCCCGCCTTCCTGGGAGGGCCCGGGGAGCTGTTTTTT; CDR3aa: CASSPAFLGGPGELFF
abundance: once; d_gene: NA; j_gene: TRBJ2-7; v_gene: TRBV2; CDR3nt: TGTGCCAGCAGAAAGGACAGATCCTACGAGCAGTACTTC; CDR3aa: CASRKDRSYEQYF
abundance: NA; d_gene: TRBD2; j_gene: TRBJ2-3; v_gene: TRBV14; CDR3nt: TGTGCCAGCAGCATAGGACCGACTAGCGGGAGAACAGATACGCAGTATTTT; CDR3aa: CASSIGPTSGRTDTQYF
abundance: NA; d_gene: TRBD2; j_gene: TRBJ2-5; v_gene: TRBV6-6; CDR3nt: TGTGCCAGCAGTAAACTAGCGCCGAAGGTGCAGACCCAGTACTTC; CDR3aa: CASSKLAPKVQTQYF
abundance: NA; d_gene: TRBD2; j_gene: TRBJ2-5; v_gene: TRBV7-9; CDR3nt: TGTGCCAGCAGCTCCCGACTAGCGGGTATCCAAGAGACCCAGTACTTC; CDR3aa: CASSSRLAGIQETQYF
abundance: NA; d_gene: TRBD2; j_gene: TRBJ2-1; v_gene: TRBV27; CDR3nt: TGTGCCAGCAGTTCACTAGCGGGAGGCTCGTACAATGAGCAGTTCTTC; CDR3aa: CASSSLAGGSYNEQFF
abundance: NA; d_gene: NA; j_gene: TRBJ2-3; v_gene: TRBV7-2; CDR3nt: TGTGCCAGCAGCTTGGGCACAGGCACAGATACGCAGTATTTT; CDR3aa: CASSLGTGTDTQYF
abundance: NA; d_gene: TRBD2; j_gene: TRBJ2-7; v_gene: TRBV5-1; CDR3nt: TGCGCCAGCGGGAGGGAGGGCCTATCCTACGAGCAGTACTTC; CDR3aa: CASGREGLSYEQYF
abundance: once; d_gene: TRBD2; j_gene: TRBJ2-1; v_gene: TRBV5-4; CDR3nt: TGTGCCAGCAGCCAGACTAGCGGCTCCTACAATGAGCAGTTCTTC; CDR3aa: CASSQTSGSYNEQFF
abundance: NA; d_gene: NA; j_gene: TRBJ2-2; v_gene: TRBV19; CDR3nt: TGTGCCAGTAGTATAGGCCTAGCGCCCACCGGGGAGCTGTTTTTT; CDR3aa: CASSIGLAPTGELFF
abundance: NA; d_gene: TRBD2; j_gene: TRBJ2-3; v_gene: TRBV11-1; CDR3nt: TGTGCCAGCAGCAAACAACTAGCGGGAGGTCAAGATACGCAGTATTTT; CDR3aa: CASSKQLAGGQDTQYF
abundance: once; d_gene: TRBD2; j_gene: TRBJ2-3; v_gene: TRBV7-6; CDR3nt: TGTGCCAGCAGTCGGACTAGCGGGAGTGAAGATACGCAGTATTTT; CDR3aa: CASSRTSGSEDTQYF
abundance: NA; d_gene: NA; j_gene: TRBJ2-5; v_gene: TRBV5-5; CDR3nt: TGTGCCAGCAGCCCCCAAGGGGATGTTCAAGAGACCCAGTACTTC; CDR3aa: CASSPQGDVQETQYF
abundance: NA; d_gene: NA; j_gene: TRBJ2-2; v_gene: TRBV6-5; CDR3nt: TGTGCCAGCAAACCCCTCGGGACTCCCGCCGGGGAGCTGTTTTTT; CDR3aa: CASKPLGTPAGELFF
abundance: NA; d_gene: TRBD1; j_gene: TRBJ1-4; v_gene: TRBV27; CDR3nt: TGTGCCAGCAGTCCGGCGGGACAGGGAGGTGAAAAACTGTTTTTT; CDR3aa: CASSPAGQGGEKLFF
abundance: NA; d_gene: TRBD1; j_gene: TRBJ2-5; v_gene: TRBV28; CDR3nt: TGTGCCAGCTCCCCCGCAGGGGGCCCAGAGACCCAGTACTTC; CDR3aa: CASSPAGGPETQYF
abundance: NA; d_gene: NA; j_gene: TRBJ2-7; v_gene: TRBV10-3; CDR3nt: TGTGCCATCAGTCAACGAGTTTACTACGAGCAGTACTTC; CDR3aa: CAISQRVYYEQYF
abundance: NA; d_gene: TRBD2; j_gene: TRBJ2-7; v_gene: TRBV4-2; CDR3nt: TGTGCCAGCAGCCAAGGGAGCGGGACGTACGAGCAGTACTTC; CDR3aa: CASSQGSGTYEQYF
abundance: once; d_gene: TRBD1; j_gene: TRBJ2-7; v_gene: TRBV15; CDR3nt: TGTGCCACCAGCAGGGACAGGGAGTCGGCCGAGCAGTACTTC; CDR3aa: CATSRDRESAEQYF
abundance: NA; d_gene: NA; j_gene: TRBJ1-2; v_gene: TRBV11-1; CDR3nt: TGTGCCAGCAGCGATAGTCGGGGGGCTGCCTATGGCTACACCTTC; CDR3aa: CASSDSRGAAYGYTF
abundance: NA; d_gene: TRBD1; j_gene: TRBJ2-1; v_gene: TRBV4-1; CDR3nt: TGCGCCAGCAGCCAAGTGCAGGGGGCTGACAATGAGCAGTTCTTC; CDR3aa: CASSQVQGADNEQFF
abundance: NA; d_gene: NA; j_gene: TRBJ2-7; v_gene: TRBV5-6; CDR3nt: TGTGCCAGCGGCTATCAGGGGACATCTAACTCCTACGAGCAGTACTTC; CDR3aa: CASGYQGTSNSYEQYF
abundance: NA; d_gene: TRBD1; j_gene: TRBJ2-6; v_gene: TRBV2; CDR3nt: TGTGCCAGCAGCGCGCAGGGGGTAGGCTCTGGGGCCAACGTCCTGACTTTC; CDR3aa: CASSAQGVGSGANVLTF
abundance: NA; d_gene: TRBD1; j_gene: TRBJ1-4; v_gene: TRBV19; CDR3nt: TGTGCCAGTAGTAGGACAGGGGAATTTGAAAAACTGTTTTTT; CDR3aa: CASSRTGEFEKLFF
abundance: NA; d_gene: TRBD1; j_gene: TRBJ2-1; v_gene: TRBV4-1; CDR3nt: TGCGCCAGCAGCCCCGGGACAGGGTTTTTCGGTTCCTACAATGAGCAGTTCTTC; CDR3aa: CASSPGTGFFGSYNEQFF
abundance: NA; d_gene: TRBD1; j_gene: TRBJ1-2; v_gene: TRBV30; CDR3nt: TGTGCCCGAGAACCCCCAACAGGGGGGAATGGCTACACCTTC; CDR3aa: CAREPPTGGNGYTF
abundance: NA; d_gene: NA; j_gene: TRBJ2-3; v_gene: TRBV18; CDR3nt: TGTGCCAGCTCACCGCCGGGGGCGGGGGCAGATACGCAGTATTTT; CDR3aa: CASSPPGAGADTQYF
abundance: NA; d_gene: TRBD1; j_gene: TRBJ2-7; v_gene: TRBV28; CDR3nt: TGTGCCAGCAGTTCATCCGGGACAGGGTTCGAAGAGCAGTACTTC; CDR3aa: CASSSSGTGFEEQYF
abundance: NA; d_gene: NA; j_gene: TRBJ2-1; v_gene: TRBV2; CDR3nt: TGTGCCAGCAGTGAAACTCTCCGCTCCTACAATGAGCAGTTCTTC; CDR3aa: CASSETLRSYNEQFF
abundance: NA; d_gene: NA; j_gene: TRBJ1-1; v_gene: TRBV11-3; CDR3nt: TGTGCCAGCAGCTCCGGGATGGGAACTGAAGCTTTCTTT; CDR3aa: CASSSGMGTEAFF
abundance: NA; d_gene: TRBD2; j_gene: TRBJ2-1; v_gene: TRBV5-1; CDR3nt: TGCGCCAGCAGCTTGTCTGGGACTACCCTATACAATGAGCAGTTCTTC; CDR3aa: CASSLSGTTLYNEQFF